This T cell receptor (beta chain) is from a study of blood T cell repertoires in COVID-19 (dated by TCRdb to the early 2020s). Broadly, across the study: Samples from collaborators originated in the United States, Italy and Spain and spanned both the acute and convalescent phases of COVID-19. Subjects who had been exposed to COVID-19, were actively infected with it, or had recovered from it provided the deeply sampled blood TCRbeta repertoires that made up the dataset. Nearly every sample came with metadata listing a de-identified subject ID, COVID-19 status, age in years and sex. The repertoires were made available in a free public database intended to serve as a resource for research on the immune response to SARS-CoV-2. Where available, HLA class I and class II types were obtained from metadata supplied by the sample provider rather than from assay-based typing. The prospective study material was composed of cDNA or gDNA derived from T cells, B-cell-depleted T cells, or PBMCs. The samples were drawn from two sources: the first 160 participants of the ongoing ImmuneRACE study, and over 950 subjects contributed by 6 global collaborators.

CDR3 length: 16 amino acids, cysteine to phenylalanine. The retained sequence is limited to the CDR3, 48 bases, with the frame set at the first base. Based on the germline V gene, the CDR1 and CDR2 sequences are ENHRY and SYGVKD. Trimming takes 8 bases off V and 1 base off J; junction bases not matched to a gene: 11. The collaborating institutions used their own protocols to collect whole blood in K2EDTA tubes. Collaborator samples were shipped for TCRbeta analysis as frozen whole blood, isolated PBMCs, or DNA extracted from either sample type. Of note for this clone: This receptor's antigen is unknown. The record has no base qualities; no much larger clone is one base away.

General findings and caveats noted by the study authors: The amount of clinical and demographic metadata varied by source and participant and was provided uncurated.

TCRbeta CDR3 regions were amplified from genomic DNA by means of the immunoSEQ Assay, a bias-controlled multiplex PCR. The study's own analysis went as follows. Nucleated cell counts per sample were estimated from amplification of reference gene primers within the assay. To quantify the absolute abundance of each unique TCRbeta CDR3 rearrangement, sequence reads were collapsed and filtered. For each sample, productive Simpson clonality was calculated as the square root of Simpson's diversity index across productive rearrangements. The table comes from immuneACCESS by way of TCRdb, which keeps in-frame sequences with V and J called. Part of the clones is missing from these tables; in studies checked, under half for an unresolved V gene and the rest for unknown reasons. The V and J calls and clone size are taken from that table; D and trimming were inferred from the DNA. This sample lists 200,000 to 300,000 clones; around 80% were detected once. The top ten hold roughly 4% of the sample.

The receptor comes from a man aged 60 to 75 with acute or convalescent COVID-19. Sequences were obtained from peripheral blood. The rearranged segments are TRBV10-3 and TRBJ2-7, and TRBD2 aligns with 10 junction nucleotides. The CDR3 region reads CAIGWLAGALSYEQYF. The DNA sequence is given as TGTGCCATCGGCTGGCTAGCGGGAGCTTTGTCCTACGAGCAGTACTTC.